The entry below describes one TCR beta chain. It was during active infection that Seattle patients were enrolled and then longitudinally followed. The entry originates in a study of blood T cell repertoires in COVID-19. Study details: Acute-phase and convalescent COVID-19 samples originated in the United States, Italy and Spain. In each case, the material was cDNA or gDNA derived from T cells, B-cell-depleted T cells, or PBMCs.

V lost 1 base to trimming and J lost 4 bases; unmatched junction nucleotides: 6. From germline, CDR1 is LGHDT and CDR2 YNNKEL (reference sequence). The CDR3 has 15 amino acids. In the source study's methods: Cell counts per sample came from amplifying reference gene primers. Assay used: immunoSEQ multiplex PCR; TCRdb lists only in-frame clones, some missing. V, J and clone size are taken as reported in that table, and D and trimming were inferred from the DNA itself. This table holds more than 90,000 clones, 70% to 90% found once. The clonotype comes from an older woman with COVID-19, enrolled during active disease. Sample: peripheral blood. This chain uses TRBV3-1 (or the pseudogene TRBV3-2) with TRBJ1-2, with 7 bases lining up with TRBD1. The CDR3 spells CASSQGQGYPYGYTF. CDR3 in DNA: TGTGCCAGCAGCCAAGGACAGGGTTACCCCTATGGCTACACCTTC.